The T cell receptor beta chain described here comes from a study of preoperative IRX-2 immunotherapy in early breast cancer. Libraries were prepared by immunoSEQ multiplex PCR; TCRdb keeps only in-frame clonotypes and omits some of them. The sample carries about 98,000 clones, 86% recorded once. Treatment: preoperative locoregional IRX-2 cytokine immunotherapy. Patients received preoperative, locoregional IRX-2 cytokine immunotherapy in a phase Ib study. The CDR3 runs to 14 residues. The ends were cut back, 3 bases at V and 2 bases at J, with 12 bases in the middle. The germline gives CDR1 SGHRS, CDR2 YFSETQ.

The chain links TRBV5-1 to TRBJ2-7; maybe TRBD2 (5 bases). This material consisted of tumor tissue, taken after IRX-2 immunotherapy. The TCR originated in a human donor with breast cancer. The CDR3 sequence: CASSSQGSTYEQYF. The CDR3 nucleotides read TGCGCCAGCAGCTCCCAAGGGAGTACCTACGAGCAGTACTTC.